This T cell receptor beta chain originates from a study of shared clonotypes between healthy human individuals. Study results and caveats: Four donors held 5% to 5.5% of naive CD4 clonotypes in common.

Using immunoSEQ multiplex PCR, the repertoire was profiled, and TCRdb retains in-frame clones only, with some absent. The sample has 550,000 to 850,000 clones, 74% seen once. A word on this clone: Its antigen is not identified.

CDR3 length: 18 residues. V lost 2 bases and J 4 bases, leaving 21 bases between the germline ends. Germline V gene sequence: CDR1 MDHEN, CDR2 SYDVKM. This clonotype was sampled from a woman between 25 and 40 years old in good health. The specimen was memory CD4+ T cells sorted from blood. The subset denotes: CD45RA-negative fraction. The rearrangement links TRBV28 to TRBJ1-3, with D possibly TRBD1 on 6 matching bases. CDR3 nucleotide sequence: TGTGCCAGCAGTTTAGTATCAAGTTGGGGGGCGCGGGGAAACACCATATATTTT. Protein product: CASSLVSSWGARGNTIYF.